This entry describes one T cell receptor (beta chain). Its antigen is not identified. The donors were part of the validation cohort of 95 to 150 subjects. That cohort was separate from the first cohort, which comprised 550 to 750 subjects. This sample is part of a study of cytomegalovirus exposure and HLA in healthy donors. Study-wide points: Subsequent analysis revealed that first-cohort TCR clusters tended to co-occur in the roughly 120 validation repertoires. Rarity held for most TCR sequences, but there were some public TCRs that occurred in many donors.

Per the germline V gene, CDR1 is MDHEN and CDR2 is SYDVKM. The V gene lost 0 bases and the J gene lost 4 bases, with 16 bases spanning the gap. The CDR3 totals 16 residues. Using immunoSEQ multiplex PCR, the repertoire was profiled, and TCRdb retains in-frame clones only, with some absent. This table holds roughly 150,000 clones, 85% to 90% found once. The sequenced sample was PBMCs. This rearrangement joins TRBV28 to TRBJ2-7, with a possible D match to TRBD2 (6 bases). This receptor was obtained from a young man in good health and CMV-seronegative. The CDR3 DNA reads TGTGCCAGCAGTTTATGGGGCGGGATCGACCGGTACGAGCAGTACTTC. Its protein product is CASSLWGGIDRYEQYF. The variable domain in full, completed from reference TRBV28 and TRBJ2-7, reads DVKVTQSSRYLVKRTGEKVFLECVQDMDHENMFWYRQDPGLGLRLIYFSYDVKMKEKGDIPEGYSVSREKKERFSLILESASTNQTSMYLCASSLWGGIDRYEQYFGPGTRLTVT.